The entry that follows covers one T cell receptor (beta chain) sequence. Its antigen is undetermined. With 5 bases removed from V and 5 bases from J, the gap between germline ends came to 9 bases. The CDR3 loop spans 12 amino acids. Germline CDR1 is MDHEN and CDR2 is SYDVKM. This specimen belongs to a study of T cell responses to AZD1222 COVID-19 vaccine. Findings of the study overall: White British ancestry dominated among donors, who included more females, and clonal diversity was possibly underestimated.

The protocol was immunoSEQ multiplex PCR, while the TCRdb copy is restricted to in-frame clones and leaves out a portion. The data contain over 120,000 clones, more than 85% of them singletons. The genes are TRBV28 and TRBJ1-2; D gene uncertain. The TCR sequence derives from an adult who had recovered from COVID-19. Source: peripheral blood, taken after recovery from COVID-19. This chain's CDR3 is CASSPAAYGYTF. The CDR3 DNA reads as TGTGCCAGCAGTCCGGCTGCGTATGGCTACACCTTC.